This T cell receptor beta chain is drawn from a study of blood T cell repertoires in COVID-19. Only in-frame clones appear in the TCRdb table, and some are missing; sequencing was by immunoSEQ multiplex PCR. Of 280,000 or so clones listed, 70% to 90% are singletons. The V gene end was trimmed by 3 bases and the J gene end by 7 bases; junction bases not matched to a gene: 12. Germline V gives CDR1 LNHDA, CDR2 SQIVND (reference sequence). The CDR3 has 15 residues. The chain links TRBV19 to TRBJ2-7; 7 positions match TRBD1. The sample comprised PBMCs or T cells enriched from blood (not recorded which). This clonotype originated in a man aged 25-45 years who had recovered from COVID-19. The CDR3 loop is CASSISSTGAGEQYF. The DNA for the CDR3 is TGTGCCAGTAGTATCAGTTCCACAGGGGCCGGGGAGCAGTACTTC.